This is a list of T cell receptor beta chains from one sample in a study of shared clonotypes between healthy human individuals. Generated by immunoSEQ multiplex PCR, the TCRdb table keeps only in-frame clones and is missing some. The repertoire consists of about 2.4 million clones, with 80% to 95% occurring once and the leading ten covering roughly 0.39%. Sequencing was carried out using naive CD4+ T cells from PBMCs. These receptors were obtained from a man younger than 35 in good health. Some clones in this sample may be carry-over from other donors' samples. Both conserved end residues are part of each CDR3. D genes are given only for firm matches. A row's size may be missing; if present it is once, few, many or a size class.

j_call v_call clone_size d_call cdr3_nt cdr3_aa
TRBJ1-1 TRBV5-1 NA NA TGCGCCAGCAGCTTGGACCCCGGCATGAACACTGAAGCTTTCTTT CASSLDPGMNTEAFF
TRBJ2-7 TRBV11-3 NA NA TGTGCCAGCAGCTTAGGAGGGACGGATACGTACGAGCAGTACTTC CASSLGGTDTYEQYF
TRBJ2-7 TRBV19 once NA TGTGCCAGTAGTATAGGTACTAGCAGCGCCTACGAGCAGTACTTC CASSIGTSSAYEQYF
TRBJ2-5 TRBV29-1 NA TRBD1 TGCAGCGTTGAAGTCGGGACAGCAGAGACCCAGTACTTC CSVEVGTAETQYF
TRBJ2-1 TRBV4-1 NA TRBD2 TGCGCCAGCAGCCAAGGGACTAGTTTCAATGAGCAGTTCTTC CASSQGTSFNEQFF
TRBJ1-5 TRBV5-8 NA TRBD1 TGTGCCAGCAGCCGGGGACAGTATAGCAATCAGCCCCAGCATTTT CASSRGQYSNQPQHF
TRBJ2-1 TRBV27 NA NA TGTGCCTGCCGTTGGGACACCAACTCCAATGAGCAGTTCTTC CACRWDTNSNEQFF
TRBJ1-2 TRBV5-8 NA NA TGTGCCAGCAGCCCCGACAATGGCTACACCTTC CASSPDNGYTF
TRBJ2-1 TRBV5-1 NA TRBD2 TGCGCCAGCAGTACCACTAGCGGATCCTACAATGAGCAGTTCTTC CASSTTSGSYNEQFF
TRBJ2-5 TRBV7-7 NA NA TGTGCCAGCAGCTTAGGTCGGGCTCTCCAAGAGACCCAGTACTTC CASSLGRALQETQYF
TRBJ2-7 TRBV28 NA TRBD2 TGTGCCAGCAGTTTCCTAGCGGGGAGATACGAGCAGTACTTC CASSFLAGRYEQYF
TRBJ1-1 TRBV7-9 NA TRBD1 TGTGCCAGCAGCCCCAGGGGGAGGACTGAAGCTTTCTTT CASSPRGRTEAFF
TRBJ2-5 TRBV6-1 NA TRBD2 TGTGCCACAAGCGGGGAGGTGGTGACCCAGTACTTC CATSGEVVTQYF
TRBJ2-5 TRBV9 NA TRBD1 TGTGCCAGCAGCCAAACAACAGGGGCCTGGGAGACCCAGTACTTC CASSQTTGAWETQYF
TRBJ2-5 TRBV28 once TRBD2 TGTGCCAGCAGTCTAGCGGGAGGCCGACGGGAGACCCAGTACTTC CASSLAGGRRETQYF
TRBJ2-3 TRBV27 NA NA TGTGCCAGCACCCAAGACTGGGGGGGGACAGGCACAGATACGCAGTATTTT CASTQDWGGTGTDTQYF
TRBJ2-2 TRBV19 NA NA TGTGCCAGTAAACAGGGCTCTGGCGGGGAGCTGTTTTTT CASKQGSGGELFF
TRBJ2-1 TRBV5-1 NA NA TGCGCCAGCAGCTTAATAGGTTACAATGAGCAGTTCTTC CASSLIGYNEQFF
TRBJ1-2 TRBV28 NA NA TGTGCCACCTACGGTAACTATGGCTACACCTTC CATYGNYGYTF
TRBJ2-3 TRBV7-9 NA NA TGTGCCAGCAGCTTGTTTGAGCCAGATACGCAGTATTTT CASSLFEPDTQYF
TRBJ2-7 TRBV11-3 NA NA TGTGCCAGCAGCCCGCGGGGCCGGGGGAGCGAGCAGTACTTC CASSPRGRGSEQYF
TRBJ1-1 TRBV6-6 once NA TGTGCCAGCAGTTACGGGCATCAGGGAGGGAACACTGAAGCTTTCTTT CASSYGHQGGNTEAFF
TRBJ1-1 TRBV19 NA TRBD1 TGTGCCAGTAGTGCTGTACAGGGGGTGAACACTGAAGCTTTCTTT CASSAVQGVNTEAFF
TRBJ2-7 TRBV7-9 NA TRBD2 TGTGCCAGCAGCTCCCCGGGACTAGCCTACGAGCAGTACTTC CASSSPGLAYEQYF
TRBJ2-1 TRBV11-2 NA NA TGTGCCAGCAGCTTTATATACAATGAGCAGTTCTTC CASSFIYNEQFF
TRBJ1-5 TRBV18 few NA TGTGCCAGCTCACCATCTTCGAGCAATCAGCCCCAGCATTTT CASSPSSSNQPQHF
TRBJ2-3 TRBV4-3 once TRBD2 TGCGCCAGCAGCCAAGACCCGAATCGACTAGCGATAGATACGCAGTATTTT CASSQDPNRLAIDTQYF
TRBJ2-6 TRBV15 NA TRBD2 TGTGCCACCAGCAGAGATCGCGGGAGAGGGGCCAACGTCCTGACTTTC CATSRDRGRGANVLTF
TRBJ2-7 TRBV28 NA TRBD2 TGTGCCAGCAGTAACCTAGCGGGAGGGCCGGACGAGCAGTACTTC CASSNLAGGPDEQYF
TRBJ2-7 TRBV19 NA NA TGTGCCAGTAGTAGCATTACCTACGAGCAGTACTTC CASSSITYEQYF
TRBJ1-2 TRBV14 NA NA TGTGCCAGCAGCCCCCAGACAGCTTCCTATGGCTACACCTTC CASSPQTASYGYTF
TRBJ1-2 TRBV5-8 NA TRBD1 TGTGCCAGCAGCTTTAGACAGGGTAATAACTATGGCTACACCTTC CASSFRQGNNYGYTF
TRBJ2-3 TRBV2 NA NA TGTGCCAGCACGCGACTAGTTTATACAGATACGCAGTATTTT CASTRLVYTDTQYF
TRBJ2-7 TRBV4-2 once NA TGTGCCAGCAGCCAAGGAGATAGGTTCTCCTACGAGCAGTACTTC CASSQGDRFSYEQYF
TRBJ1-1 TRBV30 NA TRBD1 TGTGCCTGGAGAGTGACAGGGGCGGGCCCTGAAGCTTTCTTT CAWRVTGAGPEAFF
TRBJ2-7 TRBV2 NA NA TGTGCCAGCAGTCGGGACAAATCCTACGAGCAGTACTTC CASSRDKSYEQYF
TRBJ1-1 TRBV7-8 NA NA TGTGCCAGCAGCTTAGTACAGGGCATAAACACTGAAGCTTTCTTT CASSLVQGINTEAFF
TRBJ2-7 TRBV5-1 NA NA TGCGCCAGCAGCCTTCCCCCCTACGAGCAGTACTTC CASSLPPYEQYF
TRBJ2-2 TRBV4-1 once NA TGCGCCAGCTACCCCCGAGGGGATTGGGGAATCACCGGGGAGCTGTTTTTT CASYPRGDWGITGELFF